This passage covers 17 T cell receptor beta chains from one sample sequenced in a study of cytomegalovirus exposure and HLA in healthy donors. The study ran its PCR with 60 Vbeta and 13 Jbeta primers. The assay was immunoSEQ multiplex PCR, and TCRdb's table has in-frame clones only and misses some. The table has around 80,000 clones, 62% seen once. The sample consisted of PBMCs. Every receptor here comes from a male donor in good health and CMV-seropositive.

CDR3 DNA: TGTGCCAGTAGTATCGACGGGTGGGGGGCCAACGTCCTGACTTTC. It translates to CASSIDGWGANVLTF. The rearrangement links TRBV19 to TRBJ2-6, with unresolved D. Germline V gene sequence: CDR1 LNHDA, CDR2 SQIVND (reference sequence). The CDR3 has 15 amino acids. V was cut by 3 bases and J by 4 bases, with 10 bases left in between.

The rearrangement links TRBV14 to TRBJ1-5, with 7 bases fitting TRBD1. Trimming removed 4 bases from V and 2 bases from J; junction bases left unmatched: 2. CDR1 is SGHDN, CDR2 FVKESK, per germline. The CDR3 length is 14 residues. The CDR3 bases are TGTGCCAGCAGCCTCCAGGGGGGCAATCAGCCCCAGCATTTT. This codes for CASSLQGGNQPQHF. Using reference TRBV14 and TRBJ1-5 for the parts outside the CDR3, the full variable domain is EAGVTQFPSHSVIEKGQTVTLRCDPISGHDNLYWYRRVMGKEIKFLLHFVKESKQDESGMPNNRFLAERTGGTYSTLKVQPAELEDSGVYFCASSLQGGNQPQHFGDGTRLSIL.

The V gene is TRBV7-9, the J gene TRBJ1-2, with TRBD1 identical over 10 bases. With V trimmed by 5 bases and J by 4 bases, 10 bases remained unmatched. CDR1 and CDR2 from the germline V gene are SEHNR and FQNEAQ (reference sequence). CDR3 length: 16 amino acids. In DNA form, the CDR3 reads TGTGCCAGCAGCCGATCGAGAGACAGGGGGCGCTATGGCTACACCTTC. Protein: CASSRSRDRGRYGYTF.

This rearrangement joins TRBV28 to TRBJ2-5; 7 bases agree with TRBD2. After removal of 6 bases from V and 4 bases from J, the junction contained 5 bases not matched to a gene. CDR1 MDHEN and CDR2 SYDVKM come from the germline V gene. The CDR3 has 13 amino acids. The CDR3 region is CASRPGRLETQYF. The CDR3 bases are TGTGCCAGCAGACCCGGGAGGCTAGAGACCCAGTACTTC.

V is TRBV27 and J is TRBJ2-7, with 11 nucleotides matching TRBD1. With 0 bases clipped from V and 3 bases from J, the junction kept 4 bases outside the gene matches. This CDR3 region has 16 residues. CDR1 is MNHEY and CDR2 is SMNVEV in the germline V gene (reference sequence). The chain's CDR3 is CASSLSGQGGYYEQYF. CDR3 bases: TGTGCCAGCAGTTTATCGGGACAGGGGGGGTACTACGAGCAGTACTTC.

The rearrangement uses TRBV7-3 and TRBJ2-6, with D possibly matching TRBD1 (6 bases). Trimming pared 2 bases from V and 0 bases from J, leaving 14 bases between. The CDR3 runs 18 residues. Germline lookup yields CDR1 SGHTA and CDR2 FQGTGA. As DNA, the CDR3 is TGTGCCAGCAGCTTAGTCCCCGGACAGCTCTCTGGGGCCAACGTCCTGACTTTC. Its protein is CASSLVPGQLSGANVLTF.

The sample holds a few counts of this clone. DNA for the CDR3: TGTGCCTGGAGTATCTCCGGGACTGGGGAGACCCAGTACTTC. Protein: CAWSISGTGETQYF. This sequence joins TRBV30 and TRBJ2-5; tentatively, D is TRBD2 (6 bases). CDR1 and CDR2 (germline): GTSNPN, SVGIG (reference sequence). The V and J ends lost 2 bases and 5 bases respectively, with 15 bases between them. The CDR3 runs to 14 residues.

The rearrangement links TRBV29-1 to TRBJ2-7; unclear D gene. The CDR3 is made up of 11 amino acids. V shed 2 bases and J shed 2 bases, with 4 bases lying between them. Per the germline V gene, CDR1 is SQVTM and CDR2 is ANQGSEA. In DNA form, the CDR3 reads TGCAGCGTTGAACAGACCTACGAGCAGTACTTC. Translation gives CSVEQTYEQYF.

Only a few counts were recorded for this clone. The V call is TRBV4-1, the J call TRBJ1-5; 8 nucleotides align to TRBD1. Germline values: CDR1 MGHRA, CDR2 YSYEKL. CDR3 length equals 14 residues. Trimming removed 5 bases from V and 4 bases from J; junction bases left unmatched: 4. Here the CDR3 DNA reads TGCGCCAGCAGCTTTGACAGGGGAAATCAGCCCCAGCATTTT. Its protein product is CASSFDRGNQPQHF.

This clone was found a few times. The chain joins TRBV28 to TRBJ1-2; no definite D call. V lost 2 bases, J lost 6 bases, and 7 bases lay in between. Germline V gives CDR1 MDHEN, CDR2 SYDVKM. This CDR3 region has 12 residues. CDR3 bases: TGTGCCAGCAGTTTAAACGGGGATGGCTACACCTTC. Protein product: CASSLNGDGYTF.

The CDR3 loop reads CASSPPGGGANVLTF. CDR3 nucleotides: TGTGCCAGCAGTCCCCCGGGAGGTGGGGCCAACGTCCTGACTTTC. The chain couples TRBV7-2 to TRBJ2-6; TRBD2 matches at 7 bases. Germline CDR1 is SGHTA and CDR2 is FQGNSA. The CDR3 covers 15 residues. Trimming took 6 bases from V and 3 from J; bases not matched to a gene: 5.

V is TRBV5-1 and J is TRBJ1-1; 8 bases are a match to TRBD1. The junction had 3 bases not matched to a gene; V was cut back by 4 bases and J by 1 base. The germline CDR1 and CDR2 sequences are SGHRS and YFSETQ. The length of the CDR3 is 14 residues. DNA for the CDR3: TGCGCCAGCAGCCCGGGACAGGCGAACACTGAAGCTTTCTTT. Translating gives CASSPGQANTEAFF.

This chain links TRBV28 with TRBJ2-7; possibly TRBD1 for D (5 bases). The CDR3 contains 11 residues. Trimming took off 4 bases at V and 6 bases at J, with 7 bases between the two ends. Germline V gives CDR1 MDHEN, CDR2 SYDVKM. The CDR3 DNA is TGTGCCAGCAGTTGGGGCGGCGAGCAGTACTTC. Translating gives CASSWGGEQYF. Variable domain in full (rest from reference TRBV28 and TRBJ2-7): DVKVTQSSRYLVKRTGEKVFLECVQDMDHENMFWYRQDPGLGLRLIYFSYDVKMKEKGDIPEGYSVSREKKERFSLILESASTNQTSMYLCASSWGGEQYFGPGTRLTVT.

This clone came up a few times. The chain employs TRBV29-1 and TRBJ2-7; 7 nucleotides line up with TRBD2. The CDR3 consists of 14 residues. Per the germline V gene, CDR1 is SQVTM and CDR2 is ANQGSEA. J was trimmed by 3 bases and V by 2 bases; bases with no gene match: 7. The CDR3 region has the DNA TGCAGCGTTGAATGGCAGGGAGGGGACTACGAGCAGTACTTC. This codes for CSVEWQGGDYEQYF.

This clone has only a few counts. The chain employs TRBV6-5 and TRBJ2-5; 7 nucleotides align to TRBD2. Losses at the gene ends were 7 bases for V and 3 bases for J; bases not matched to a gene: 5. The CDR3 covers 13 residues. Germline V gene lookup returns CDR1 MNHEY and CDR2 SVGAGI. The CDR3 is CASTGDYEETQYF. The CDR3 nucleotides are TGTGCCAGCACTGGGGACTACGAAGAGACCCAGTACTTC.

In DNA, the CDR3 is TGCGCCAGCAGCTTTACAGGGTCCTCTGGGGCCAACGTCCTGACTTTC. Translating gives CASSFTGSSGANVLTF. The V call is TRBV5-1, the J call TRBJ2-6; tentative D call: TRBD1 (6 bases). Trimming took 2 bases from V and 0 from J, leaving 9 bases between them. The germline gives CDR1 SGHRS, CDR2 YFSETQ. This CDR3 has 16 residues.

The rearrangement uses TRBV5-1 and TRBJ2-5; 7 bases fit TRBD1. The V segment lost 8 bases and the J segment 4 bases; nucleotides outside the gene matches: 5. This CDR3 region has 12 residues. Per germline, CDR1 SGHRS and CDR2 YFSETQ. The chain's CDR3 is CASYEGAETQYF. CDR3 DNA sequence: TGCGCCAGTTATGAGGGGGCAGAGACCCAGTACTTC.